What follows describes a single TCR beta chain. This clonotype came up a few times. Its antigen has not been determined. Base qualities are not at hand, and no much larger clone is one base apart. The sample originates from a study of blood T cells in healthy people across ages (dated by TCRdb to between 2014 and 2016). Background on the whole study: Template switching captured roughly one uniquely barcoded TCR beta cDNA molecule per two T cells in model experiments. Age-related changes in TCR beta repertoire diversity were measured in the study by deep sequencing normalized with unique cDNA molecular identifiers. Four age groups were formed from the donors: young (average 16 years), middle-aged (just under 40), aged (over 55) and long-lived (approximately 80). The study analyzed two additional independent replicas of 1 million unique cDNA reads from the same blood draw for two donors, one aged 18 to 30 and one aged 80 or older. Results the study describes overall, beyond this receptor: Estimates of total diversity from one million sequenced T cells were regarded as lower bounds and underestimates. Compared with the aged group, the long-lived group had more naive CD4+ T cells, fewer expanded clones and increased TCR diversity, a pattern suggesting age selection. Because the CMV infection status of the donors was unknown, age-related changes in expanded clonotypes may potentially have been confounded. Since profiling was done on bulk unsorted PBMCs, naive and antigen-experienced compartments could not be conclusively compared. As age increased, observed TCR beta diversity per million T cells dropped in a roughly linear way, and a significant reduction was already evident by age around 41. A strong correlation was found between observed TCR beta diversity and the percentage of naive T cells measured by flow cytometry.

At the junction V is shortened by 3 bases and J by 4 bases, with 21 bases in between. Via the germline V gene, CDR1 is SQVTM and CDR2 ANQGSEA. The CDR3 measures 16 amino acids from cysteine to phenylalanine. The kept DNA is CDR3 alone, 48 bases in frame from the first base. The 39 donors, aged roughly 6 to 100 years, were systemically healthy Caucasian individuals from Russia. Each donor gave 8 to 10 milliliters of peripheral blood, drawn into EDTA-treated Vacutainer tubes. Ficoll-Paque density-gradient centrifugation was used to isolate PBMCs, with at least 7 million per sample. Total RNA was extracted from PBMCs with Trizol reagent, with at least 6 micrograms obtained per sample. For every donor, flow cytometry on a PBMC aliquot measured the percentage of naive CD45RAhigh/CD27high T cells. Library preparation used 5' RACE. Sequencing was performed on an Illumina HiSeq 2500. A second about 7 to 11 cycle PCR used a sample-barcoded 5' primer and a J-beta primer mix. Each TCR beta cDNA molecule received a unique molecular identifier from a template-switch 5' adaptor carrying 12 random nucleotides. At least 3 million CDR3-containing paired-end reads were obtained from each sample. The Mint cDNA synthesis kit, primed by a TRBC-specific oligonucleotide, was used to synthesize first-strand cDNA from all RNA. Following uracil-DNA glycosylase treatment, a first 18-cycle PCR with universal primers M1SS and BC2_uni_R was performed on all cDNA. Per the original workflow: For normalization, 1 million high-quality reads, each with a distinct molecular identifier, were randomly selected from each sample. Reads with shared molecular identifiers were discarded instead of being binned into consensus sequences. MiTCR, with a Q25 quality threshold and the strictest error-elimination algorithm, was used for CDR3 identification, clonotype clustering and error correction. A nonparametric unseen species model using Euler transformation provided a lower-bound estimate of total TCR beta diversity. TCRdb reanalyzed the raw reads on its own, using fastp at Q25 for trimming and MiXCR for clone calling, and kept in-frame beta chains. Records with the same CDR3 protein are collapsed into one entry carrying the most frequent genes and DNA. These V and J calls are TCRdb output, not the study's own analysis. The sample has 800,000 or so distinct CDR3 sequences on record, approximately 25% of them singletons. The ten largest clonotypes hold under 4.5% of the sample.

The sample was also reused in another study, on T cells of mothers and their children. The other study reports the following: Donors were nine systemically healthy Caucasian individuals: three mothers and their six children. cDNA synthesis used all of the extracted RNA, with roughly 1.5 ug of RNA in each 15 ul reaction. In the second PCR, the M1S primer introduced both the sample barcodes and 2-4 random nucleotides. Over 10 million TCR beta CDR3 reads came from each mother, compared with approximately 3.1 million reads from each child. TCR recombination output is similarly shaped by thymic selection in related and unrelated pairs, with a minor effect exerted by inherited differences. Related mother-child pairs always showed normalized repertoire overlap that was slightly higher than in unrelated mother-child pairs, though the difference was never significant. Persistent microchimeric T cell clones were not detected, at a sensitivity of 85 to 100 clones per million clonotypes. In the study, deep NGS was used to compare the TCR beta repertoires of mothers and children, and features distinguishing related mother-child pairs from unrelated individuals were sought. The mean age was around 42 +/- 4 years for the mothers and around 11 +/- 4 years for the children. Libraries were sequenced on Illumina HiSeq 2000 with 100+100 nt paired-end reads after adapter ligation with NEBNext reagents. To avoid cross-contamination, the mother libraries and the child libraries were prepared a month apart and sequenced in separate runs. For each donor, somewhere between about 500,000 and 2,300,000 distinct TCR beta clonotypes were identified. Naive TCR beta clonotypes were estimated from low-frequency clonotypes matched to each donor's FACS-determined naive share, without sorting.

Recombination connected TRBV29-1 to TRBJ2-5; the best D guess is TRBD2, with 6 bases matching. The source is a boy aged 5-17 years in good health. Material: blood. The CDR3 sequence is CSVDGLEGRESETQYF. Here is the DNA: TGCAGCGTTGATGGCTTGGAGGGGAGAGAATCAGAGACCCAGTACTTC. Extended through the reference TRBV29-1 and TRBJ2-5 proteins, this CDR3 yields the full variable domain: SAVISQKPSRDICQRGTSLTIQCQVDSQVTMMFWYRQQPGQSLTLIATANQGSEATYESGFVIDKFPISRPNLTFSTLTVSNMSPEDSSIYLCSVDGLEGRESETQYFGPGTRLLVL.